The next 32 T cell receptor beta chains were all read from a single sample in a study of blood T cell repertoires in COVID-19. Assay: immunoSEQ multiplex PCR; the TCRdb copy retains only in-frame clones and omits some. Of about 42,000 clones listed, over 75% were seen once; the top ten hold more than 7%. Input material: peripheral blood. The receptors stem from a man aged 25-45 years with active or convalescent COVID-19.

This clone showed up just a few times. The chain carries TRBV12-5 and TRBJ1-2; a weak D match, TRBD1 (5 bases). This CDR3 is built from 14 residues. Germline-derived CDR1 and CDR2 are LGHNT and FRNRAP. V was shortened by 1 base and J by 1 base, with 7 bases between the two germline ends. CDR3 coding DNA: TGTGCTAGTGGTTTGGGGACACTTAACTATGGCTACACCTTC. Translation: CASGLGTLNYGYTF.

This clone was recorded only once. The chain joins TRBV6-4 to TRBJ2-1; 9 bases align to TRBD2. The CDR3 sequence is 17 residues long. Germline lookup yields CDR1 MRHNA and CDR2 SNTAGT. With 0 bases clipped from V and 0 bases from J, the junction kept 3 bases outside the gene matches. The CDR3 loop reads CASSDSVAGASYNEQFF. CDR3 nucleotide sequence: TGTGCCAGCAGTGACTCGGTAGCGGGGGCCTCCTACAATGAGCAGTTCTTC.

This rearrangement joins TRBV14 to TRBJ1-1; D perhaps matches TRBD1 (6 bases). Germline V gene data show CDR1 as SGHDN and CDR2 as FVKESK. The CDR3 is 15 amino acids. The V end lost 0 bases, the J end lost 0 bases, and 8 bases lay between the germline ends. CDR3 residues: CASSQETGMNTEAFF. The CDR3 DNA is TGTGCCAGCAGCCAAGAAACAGGGATGAACACTGAAGCTTTCTTT.

This clone was counted a single time. This chain connects TRBV11-2 to TRBJ2-1; a weak D match, TRBD2 (5 bases). The CDR3 spans 16 residues. Deletions cut 4 bases from V and 5 bases from J, with 18 bases between. CDR1 and CDR2 (germline): SGHAT, FQNNGV. CDR3 DNA sequence: TGTGCCAGCAGCTCCCCGGTGACGGAGGAACACAATGAGCAGTTCTTC. Encoded protein: CASSSPVTEEHNEQFF.

The chain uses TRBV12-3 or TRBV12-4 and TRBJ1-2, with D hard to call. This CDR3 region has 13 residues. The germline V and J ends were trimmed by 6 bases and 2 bases, with 10 bases remaining between them. CDR3 region: CASRPDKNYGYTF. In nucleotides, the CDR3 is TGTGCCAGCAGGCCAGACAAGAACTATGGCTACACCTTC.

In the case of this clone: The same CDR3 arises from other DNA sequences in this sample as well. This chain joins TRBV4-1 and TRBJ1-1, with a possible D match to TRBD1 (6 bases). Trimming left V 0 bases short and J 2 bases short, with 16 bases between. CDR1 MGHRA and CDR2 YSYEKL come from the germline V gene. This CDR3 spans 17 amino acids. The CDR3 spells CASSQEGGARRNTEAFF. The CDR3 nucleotides are TGCGCCAGCAGCCAAGAAGGGGGGGCGAGAAGAAACACTGAAGCTTTCTTT.

V usage is TRBV24-1 and J usage is TRBJ2-7, with D possibly matching TRBD1 (5 bases). V lost 11 bases, J lost 5 bases, and 15 bases lay in between. Germline CDR1 reads KGHDR; CDR2 reads SFDVKD. The CDR3 length is 12 residues. The CDR3 DNA follows: TGTGCCAATTCGAAACAGGAAGACGAGCAGTACGTC. Residues: CANSKQEDEQYV.

V and J are TRBV5-6 and TRBJ1-4; 7 nucleotides line up with TRBD1. CDR3 size: 15 residues. Germline-derived CDR1 and CDR2 are SGHDT and YYEEEE. J lost 2 bases, V lost 3 bases, and 4 bases had no gene match. CDR3 in DNA: TGTGCCAGCAGCTCCACAGGGGCGACTAATGAAAAACTGTTTTTT. Translating gives CASSSTGATNEKLFF.

The chain uses TRBV11-2 and TRBJ1-1; 9 bases are a match to TRBD1. CDR1 SGHAT and CDR2 FQNNGV come from the germline V gene. The CDR3 totals 16 residues. J gave up 5 bases and V 1 base, and 8 bases lay outside the gene matches. The CDR3 DNA reads as TGTGCCAGCAGCTTAGGGGACAGGGTATTTGCGACTGAAGCTTTCTTT. It encodes CASSLGDRVFATEAFF. Variable domain in full (rest from reference TRBV11-2 and TRBJ1-1): EAGVAQSPRYKIIEKRQSVAFWCNPISGHATLYWYQQILGQGPKLLIQFQNNGVVDDSQLPKDRFSAERLKGVDSTLKIQPAKLEDSAVYLCASSLGDRVFATEAFFGQGTRLTVV.

This clone was detected once. V gene TRBV4-2 combines with J gene TRBJ2-3; 10 nucleotides agree with TRBD2. The CDR3 loop spans 16 amino acids. Germline trimming cut 2 bases from V and 4 bases from J; bases unmatched to any gene: 6. Germline assignment: CDR1 LGHNA and CDR2 YNFKEQ. The CDR3 nucleotides read TGTGCCAGCAGCCAAAGACTAGCGGGTTTCCCAGATACGCAGTATTTT. It encodes CASSQRLAGFPDTQYF.

The chain links TRBV5-1 to TRBJ2-1; 12 bases are shared with TRBD2. The length of the CDR3 is 16 residues. Losses at the gene ends were 4 bases for V and 6 bases for J; bases not matched to a gene: 8. CDR1 is SGHRS and CDR2 is YFSETQ in the germline V gene. The CDR3 protein is CASSATSGRITNEQFF. The CDR3 DNA follows: TGCGCCAGCAGCGCAACTAGCGGGAGGATCACCAATGAGCAGTTCTTC.

V gene TRBV7-8 combines with J gene TRBJ2-3; TRBD1 matches 7 bases. CDR1 is SGHVS, CDR2 FQNEAQ, per germline. Losses at the gene ends were 5 bases for V and 3 bases for J; bases not matched to a gene: 5. The CDR3 is 14 residues long. CDR3 protein: CASSPQQGTDTQYF. Here the CDR3 DNA reads TGTGCCAGCAGCCCCCAACAGGGGACAGATACGCAGTATTTT.

The rearrangement joins TRBV7-9 to TRBJ2-7; D possibly corresponds to TRBD1 (5 bases). The length of the CDR3 is 13 residues. From germline, CDR1 is SEHNR and CDR2 FQNEAQ (reference sequence). V gave up 1 base and J gave up 4 bases, with 8 bases separating them. CDR3 nucleotides: TGTGCCAGCAGCTTAGTACCAGGGTACGAGCAGTACTTC. It yields the protein CASSLVPGYEQYF.

The genes are TRBV27 and TRBJ1-1, with D unresolved. The CDR3 is 14 amino acids. V lost 4 bases to trimming and J lost 4 bases, with 13 bases between them. Germline CDR1 and CDR2: MNHEY and SMNVEV (reference sequence). Here the CDR3 reads CASSYSPAGTEAFF. CDR3 nucleotides: TGTGCCAGCAGTTACTCCCCCGCAGGCACTGAAGCTTTCTTT.

The chain uses TRBV10-1 and TRBJ2-7; D possibly corresponds to TRBD1 (6 bases). CDR1 and CDR2 (germline): WNHNN, SYGVQD (reference sequence). V gave up 6 bases and J gave up 6 bases, with 12 bases separating them. This CDR3 contains 12 residues. The CDR3 region is CASRSTGREQYF. CDR3 sequence (DNA): TGCGCCAGCAGAAGTACAGGGCGCGAGCAGTACTTC.

V is TRBV4-1 and J is TRBJ2-7; D not certain. V was pared by 1 base and J by 3 bases, with 10 bases between. The CDR3 consists of 14 residues. Germline assignment: CDR1 MGHRA and CDR2 YSYEKL. The DNA for the CDR3 is TGCGCCAGCAGCCAAGTTTCCGGTTTCTACGAGCAGTACTTC. It translates to CASSQVSGFYEQYF.

CDR3 residues: CASSSPGQGFIQYF. CDR3 DNA: TGTGCCAGCAGCTCCCCGGGACAGGGTTTCATTCAGTACTTC. The chain uses TRBV7-9 and TRBJ2-4; 9 bases are shared with TRBD1. V trimming: 4 bases; J trimming: 9 bases; junction bases outside the gene matches: 7. Germline CDR1 SEHNR, CDR2 FQNEAQ (reference sequence). This CDR3 region has 14 residues.

The chain joins TRBV24-1 to TRBJ1-2; maybe TRBD1 (6 bases). The CDR3 is 15 residues long. V was pared by 2 bases and J by 4 bases, with 13 bases between. The germline V gene has CDR1 KGHDR and CDR2 SFDVKD. The CDR3 nucleotides are TGTGCCACCAGTGATTGGGGAACAGGGCCCTATGGCTACACCTTC. Amino acids: CATSDWGTGPYGYTF.

Only one count was recorded for this clone. The chain carries TRBV28 and TRBJ1-2; a weak D match, TRBD1 (6 bases). V gave up 5 bases and J gave up 4 bases, with 17 bases separating them. Germline assignment: CDR1 MDHEN and CDR2 SYDVKM. This CDR3 region has 15 residues. The DNA for the CDR3 is TGTGCCAGCAGTCCCAGGGGCGGGGGGAGCTATGGCTACACCTTC. The encoded protein is CASSPRGGGSYGYTF.

This chain uses TRBV2 with TRBJ1-6; a possible D gene is TRBD1 (6 bases). The germline V gene encodes CDR1 SNHLY and CDR2 FYNNEI. Between the trimmed V and J ends, which lost 5 bases and 9 bases, there was a span of 14 bases. The CDR3 covers 14 residues. The CDR3 region has the DNA TGTGCCAGCAGTCTCGGACAGACGATTTCACCCCTCCACTTT. Translation gives CASSLGQTISPLHF.

The chain carries TRBV19 and TRBJ1-4; 12 bases are shared with TRBD1. This CDR3 comprises 16 residues. Losses at the gene ends were 6 bases for V and 8 bases for J; bases not matched to a gene: 10. Germline CDR1 LNHDA, CDR2 SQIVND (reference sequence). The CDR3 reads CASSTGTGGLGEKLFF. CDR3 sequence (DNA): TGTGCCAGTAGCACCGGGACAGGGGGCCTAGGGGAAAAACTGTTTTTT.

The chain uses TRBV29-1 and TRBJ1-1, with no clear D. The CDR3 covers 12 residues. Germline lookup yields CDR1 SQVTM and CDR2 ANQGSEA. V gave up 6 bases and J gave up 1 base, with 9 bases separating them. The DNA of the CDR3 is TGCAGCGTGGCTGTTGGGAACACTGAAGCTTTCTTT. Translating gives CSVAVGNTEAFF. Looking up the rest from reference TRBV29-1 and TRBJ1-1 gives the full variable domain: SAVISQKPSRDICQRGTSLTIQCQVDSQVTMMFWYRQQPGQSLTLIATANQGSEATYESGFVIDKFPISRPNLTFSTLTVSNMSPEDSSIYLCSVAVGNTEAFFGQGTRLTVV.

The genes are TRBV5-1 and TRBJ2-7; the match to TRBD1 covers 8 bases. This CDR3 is 14 amino acids long. Trimming removed 3 bases from V and 5 bases from J; junction bases left unmatched: 7. Germline V CDR1 and CDR2: SGHRS, YFSETQ. The CDR3 spells CASSSDRGLDEQYV. In DNA form, the CDR3 reads TGCGCCAGCAGCTCAGACAGGGGATTGGACGAGCAGTACGTC.

The chain links TRBV6-6 to TRBJ1-1; no clear D gene. V shed 6 bases and J shed 1 base, with 9 bases lying between them. The CDR3 loop spans 13 amino acids. The germline gives CDR1 MNHNY, CDR2 SVGAGI (reference sequence). The CDR3 DNA sequence: TGTGCCAGCAGCTACGGGCGGAACACTGAAGCTTTCTTT. Translated, it gives CASSYGRNTEAFF.

The chain joins TRBV18 to TRBJ2-7; no definite D call. CDR3 length: 12 residues. Germline loops: CDR1 KGHSH, CDR2 LQKENI. Trimming stripped 5 bases from V and 4 bases from J, with 9 bases between. The CDR3 nucleotides read TGTGCCAGCTCAGCACGAGGATACGAGCAGTACGTC. Translating gives CASSARGYEQYV.

This clone was seen a single time. The chain combines TRBV14 with TRBJ1-2; no definite D call. Trimming cost V 1 base and J 4 bases, with 10 bases left between them. The CDR3 consists of 14 residues. Germline assignment: CDR1 SGHDN and CDR2 FVKESK. The CDR3 loop is CASSQGVRSYGYTF. The CDR3 DNA follows: TGTGCCAGCAGCCAAGGCGTGAGATCCTATGGCTACACCTTC.

The chain recombines TRBV18 with TRBJ2-2, with TRBD1 matching over 8 bases. CDR1 and CDR2 (germline): KGHSH, LQKENI. The ends lost 6 bases at V and 0 bases at J; junction bases unmatched: 6. There are 16 residues in the CDR3. CDR3 loop: CASSHTGGANTGELFF. The CDR3 DNA reads TGTGCCAGCTCTCATACAGGGGGAGCGAACACCGGGGAGCTGTTTTTT.

CDR3 protein: CASSRRGQENNEQFF. The CDR3 DNA sequence: TGCGCCAGCAGCCGAAGGGGGCAGGAGAACAATGAGCAGTTCTTC. The J gene is TRBJ2-1, the V gene TRBV4-1; the match to TRBD1 covers 7 bases. Trimming removed 4 bases from V and 5 bases from J; junction bases left unmatched: 8. CDR3 length: 15 amino acids. The germline V gene has CDR1 MGHRA and CDR2 YSYEKL.

The genes are TRBV7-8 and TRBJ2-7; unclear D gene. The CDR3 is 13 amino acids. Per germline, CDR1 SGHVS and CDR2 FQNEAQ. The V end was cut by 2 bases, the J end by 0 bases, with 5 bases between. CDR3 amino acids: CASSLSSSYEQYV. CDR3 DNA sequence: TGTGCCAGCAGCTTATCCAGCTCCTACGAGCAGTACGTC.

The chain links TRBV6-5 to TRBJ1-4, with D uncertain. Germline V gene data show CDR1 as MNHEY and CDR2 as SVGAGI. The CDR3 covers 14 residues. The V and J ends lost 6 bases and 6 bases respectively, with 14 bases between them. As DNA, the CDR3 is TGTGCCAGCAGCCCGGGATACCTTTATGAAAAACTGTTTTTT. Translation gives CASSPGYLYEKLFF.

The J gene is TRBJ2-2, the V gene TRBV18; D may be TRBD1 (5 bases). V was clipped by 1 base and J by 3 bases, with 15 bases between them. CDR1 is KGHSH and CDR2 is LQKENI in the germline V gene. CDR3 length: 17 residues. The CDR3 sequence: CASSPRVGQGDTGELFF. The CDR3, as DNA: TGTGCCAGCTCACCACGAGTGGGGCAGGGCGACACCGGGGAGCTGTTTTTT.

The rearrangement uses TRBV9 and TRBJ1-6; 11 bases line up with TRBD1. With V trimmed by 0 bases and J by 8 bases, 1 base remained unmatched. CDR3 length: 15 residues. The germline V gene has CDR1 SGDLS and CDR2 YYNGEE. The CDR3 nucleotides read TGTGCCAGCAGCGTAGAGGGACAGGGGGATTCACCCCTCCACTTT. Translation: CASSVEGQGDSPLHF.